This T cell receptor (beta chain) stems from a study of early T cells in non-severe SARS-CoV-2 infection. Across the study: Bulk RNA taken from unsorted whole blood was sequenced, leaving chains unpaired. Study results and caveats: The VDJdb matching leaned toward anti-spike CD8 responses and overlooked private and CD4 specificities.

This clonotype was seen many times. The antigen remains undetermined. Individual cDNA molecules were tagged with unique molecular identifiers, the study reported. One entry per CDR3 protein results from TCRdb running MiXCR on the 5' RACE reads. The sample holds approximately 76,000 distinct CDR3 sequences, roughly an eighth seen once. The sample comprised whole blood. The TCR sequence derives from an adult who was a healthcare worker with PCR-confirmed SARS-CoV-2 infection or an uninfected control (not recorded which).

This CDR3 is CASSFDREDGYTF. The CDR3 region has the DNA TGTGCCAGCAGCTTCGACAGGGAAGATGGCTACACCTTC. The chain links TRBV7-2 to TRBJ1-2, with 7 bases identical to TRBD1. V trimming: 3 bases; J trimming: 6 bases; junction bases outside the gene matches: 4. The CDR3 has 13 amino acids. Germline-derived CDR1 and CDR2 are SGHTA and FQGNSA.